The 5 T cell receptor beta chains below come from one sample, sequenced in a study of shared clonotypes between healthy human individuals (dated by TCRdb to 2018 to 2021). Receptor amplification or capture employed the immunoSEQ multiplex PCR assay. This immuneACCESS table, as held by TCRdb, lists in-frame sequences with V and J called but not all clones. Of the missing ones, under half trace to an unresolved V gene in checked studies; the others have no known cause. This sample lists about 480,000 clones; around 79% were detected once. Together, the top ten hold approximately 12% of the sample. Material for sequencing was PBMCs. The receptors here all came from a woman in her forties in good health. Some clones in this sample may be carry-over from other donors' samples.

This clone appeared a single time. The CDR3 coding sequence is TGTGCCAGCAGCGTTAGCGGAGAGGTAGATACGCAGTATTTT. It yields the protein CASSVSGEVDTQYF. The chain links TRBV7-9 to TRBJ2-3, with D perhaps TRBD2 (6 bases). CDR3 size: 14 residues. With 5 bases removed from V and 5 bases from J, the gap between germline ends came to 14 bases. Germline lookup yields CDR1 SEHNR and CDR2 FQNEAQ (reference sequence).

This CDR3 reads CASSLLGDYRQETQYF. The DNA of the CDR3 is TGTGCCAGCAGTTTATTAGGGGACTACCGACAAGAGACCCAGTACTTC. This chain links TRBV28 with TRBJ2-5, with 7 positions matching TRBD2. The length of the CDR3 is 16 residues. Germline trimming cut 1 base from V and 2 bases from J; bases unmatched to any gene: 7. Per the germline V gene, CDR1 is MDHEN and CDR2 is SYDVKM.

The chain couples TRBV15 to TRBJ2-5, with D hard to call. The CDR3 has 15 residues. CDR1 and CDR2 from the germline V gene are LNHNV and YYDKDF (reference sequence). Trimming removed 3 bases at V and 1 base at J, with 12 bases between. CDR3 DNA sequence: TGTGCCACCAGCAGTCTGGGTCCTTCCCAAGAGACCCAGTACTTC. Encoded protein: CATSSLGPSQETQYF.

The chain carries TRBV5-1 and TRBJ2-1; TRBD2 matches at 7 bases. The CDR3 consists of 12 residues. The J segment lost 9 bases and the V segment lost 3 bases, leaving 3 bases of the junction unmatched. Germline values: CDR1 SGHRS, CDR2 YFSETQ. The CDR3 spells CASSYAGVEQFF. CDR3 nucleotide sequence: TGCGCCAGCAGCTACGCGGGAGTTGAGCAGTTCTTC. Full variable domain (missing parts from reference TRBV5-1 and TRBJ2-1): KAGVTQTPRYLIKTRGQQVTLSCSPISGHRSVSWYQQTPGQGLQFLFEYFSETQRNKGNFPGRFSGRQFSNSRSEMNVSTLELGDSALYLCASSYAGVEQFFGPGTRLTVL.

A note on this clone: This is likely an artifact of a read error, given a far larger clone one base away. V usage is TRBV7-3 and J usage is TRBJ2-2; possibly TRBD1 or TRBD2 for D (5 bases each). Germline V gene data show CDR1 as SGHTA and CDR2 as FQGTGA. This CDR3 is 14 amino acids long. The CDR3 loop is CASSAGMDTGELVF. CDR3 coding DNA: TGTGCCAGCAGCGCAGGGATGGACACCGGGGAGCTGGTTTTT.